This T cell receptor beta chain was profiled in a study of blood T cell repertoires in COVID-19 (TCRdb year 2020). Concerning the study at large: Samples from collaborators originated in the United States, Italy and Spain and spanned both the acute and convalescent phases of COVID-19. HLA class I and class II types, where available, came from metadata supplied by the sample provider rather than from assay-based typing. The samples were drawn from the first 160 participants of the ongoing ImmuneRACE study and from 1,254 subjects provided by 6 global collaborators. The prospective study material was composed of cDNA or gDNA derived from T cells, B-cell-depleted T cells, or PBMCs. Sample metadata almost always included a de-identified subject ID, COVID-19 status, age in years and sex. The repertoires were made available in a free public database intended to serve as a resource for research on the immune response to SARS-CoV-2. Subjects who had been exposed to COVID-19, were actively infected with it, or had recovered from it provided the deeply sampled blood TCRbeta repertoires that made up the dataset. Broader findings and caveats from the paper: Clinical and demographic metadata were provided uncurated, with the amount varying by source and participant.

To note about this clone: What antigen it recognizes has not been identified. The sample holds no much larger clone one base away, and base qualities are not on file.

The immunoSEQ Assay, a bias-controlled multiplex PCR, was used to amplify TCRbeta CDR3 regions from genomic DNA. The study's processing was this. Within the assay, amplification of reference gene primers was used to estimate how many nucleated cells each sample contained. To quantify the absolute abundance of each unique TCRbeta CDR3 rearrangement, sequence reads were collapsed and filtered. Productive Simpson clonality was computed per sample as the square root of Simpson's diversity index over productive rearrangements. Sourced from immuneACCESS, this table was stored by TCRdb with only in-frame sequences that have V and J called. A share of the clones is absent; for the studies checked, an unresolved V gene accounts for under half, and the remainder has no known explanation. V and J calls and clone size are given by that table; D and trimming were obtained from the DNA. Present in this sample are about 130,000 clones, around 83% of which were seen just once. The top ten hold about 16% of the sample.

Each collaborating institution followed its own protocols to collect whole blood in K2EDTA tubes. For TCRbeta analysis, collaborators shipped samples in one of three forms: frozen whole blood, isolated PBMCs, or DNA extracted from either of those sample types. The CDR3 covers 17 residues, taking in both the cysteine and the phenylalanine. The sequence is cut down to CDR3 DNA, 51 bases in frame from base 1. Trimming takes 3 bases off V and 2 bases off J; junction bases not matched to a gene: 2. From a lookup of the germline V gene, CDR1 and CDR2 are SGHRS and YFSETQ. Sequences were obtained from peripheral blood. The rearrangement combines TRBV5-1 with TRBJ2-1, with 16 bases matching TRBD2. This clonotype originated in a woman between 50 and 59 years old with acute or convalescent COVID-19. The nucleotides are TGCGCCAGCAGCTCCGGGACTAGCGGGGGGGCCTACAATGAGCAGTTCTTC. This translates into CASSSGTSGGAYNEQFF.